The 27 T cell receptor beta chains below come from one sample, sequenced in a study of T cells in localized non-small cell lung cancer. Libraries were prepared by immunoSEQ multiplex PCR; TCRdb keeps only in-frame clonotypes and omits some of them. The table has around 25,000 clones, 86% seen once; the top ten hold about 14%. The input for sequencing was peripheral blood, taken before any cancer treatment. The receptors were gathered from a female donor at least 60 years old with stage I lung adenocarcinoma.

V usage is TRBV13 and J usage is TRBJ1-2; TRBD1 is a possible D gene (5 bases). The CDR3 has 12 amino acids. Germline V gene data show CDR1 as PRHDT and CDR2 as FYEKMQ (reference sequence). The V end was cut by 3 bases, the J end by 8 bases, with 10 bases between. For the CDR3, the DNA is TGTGCCAGCAGCTTTGGTCAGGGAGGCTACACCTTC. As protein: CASSFGQGGYTF.

The J gene is TRBJ2-6, the V gene TRBV19, with 7 bases matching TRBD1. The V gene's germline CDR1 is LNHDA and CDR2 SQIVND (reference sequence). This CDR3 region has 18 residues. Losses at the gene ends were 1 base for V and 0 bases for J; bases not matched to a gene: 6. The CDR3 nucleotides are TGTGCCAGTAGTATAGGGAGGACAGGAGGCTCTGGGGCCAACGTCCTGACTTTC. The encoded protein is CASSIGRTGGSGANVLTF.

The CDR3 loop is CASSQDPAAHYGYTF. For the CDR3, the DNA is TGCGCCAGCAGCCAAGATCCGGCGGCGCACTATGGCTACACCTTC. V is TRBV4-1 and J is TRBJ1-2; D remains unclear. This CDR3 spans 15 amino acids. Germline assignment: CDR1 MGHRA and CDR2 YSYEKL. The V gene lost 0 bases and the J gene lost 3 bases, with 11 bases spanning the gap.

This clone was recorded a few times. V is TRBV6-1 and J is TRBJ2-2; 7 bases line up with TRBD1. The CDR3 extends over 14 amino acids. V dropped 7 bases and J dropped 4; count of bases not matched to a gene: 6. The V gene's germline CDR1 is MNHNS and CDR2 SASEGT. This CDR3 reads CASIPTGTTGELFF. CDR3 sequence (DNA): TGTGCCAGCATTCCGACAGGGACCACCGGGGAGCTGTTTTTT.

The chain couples TRBV19 to TRBJ1-2, with D perhaps matching TRBD1 (5 bases). This CDR3 has 14 residues. V gave up 3 bases and J gave up 2 bases, with 10 bases separating them. The V gene's germline CDR1 is LNHDA and CDR2 SQIVND (reference sequence). CDR3 sequence reads: CASSIRDLNYGYTF. The CDR3, as DNA: TGTGCCAGTAGTATCCGGGACTTGAACTATGGCTACACCTTC.

The chain has TRBV19 and TRBJ1-2; D possibly corresponds to TRBD1 (5 bases). V gave up 4 bases and J gave up 6 bases, with 15 bases separating them. The CDR3 totals 14 residues. Germline V lookup: CDR1 LNHDA, CDR2 SQIVND (reference sequence). CDR3 amino acids: CASSSPKGYDGYTF. The DNA of the CDR3 is TGTGCCAGTAGTAGCCCGAAGGGGTATGATGGCTACACCTTC.

This chain joins TRBV6-6 and TRBJ1-1; D is unresolved. This CDR3 has 13 residues. The germline V gene has CDR1 MNHNY and CDR2 SVGAGI (reference sequence). Trimming removed 3 bases at V and 7 bases at J, with 12 bases between. The CDR3 region has the DNA TGTGCCAGCAGTTATGCGGCTGGGATTGAAGCTTTCTTT. It encodes CASSYAAGIEAFF.

This chain joins TRBV6-5 and TRBJ2-1; TRBD2 matches 7 bases. V shed 6 bases, J shed 6 bases, and the junction held 5 bases outside the gene matches. This CDR3 contains 13 residues. From germline, CDR1 is MNHEY and CDR2 SVGAGI. CDR3 sequence: CASSRTSFNEQFF. DNA of the CDR3: TGTGCCAGCAGCCGGACTAGTTTCAATGAGCAGTTCTTC.

V and J are TRBV19 and TRBJ1-1; D is unclear. CDR3 size: 16 residues. Germline CDR1 reads LNHDA; CDR2 reads SQIVND (reference sequence). V lost 4 bases, J lost 0 bases, and 15 bases lay in between. The CDR3 sequence is CASSTKQSTLNTEAFF. CDR3 bases: TGTGCCAGTAGTACTAAACAGTCAACCCTGAACACTGAAGCTTTCTTT.

The chain has TRBV6-6 and TRBJ2-4; TRBD1 or TRBD2 may be the D gene (5 bases each). The germline V and J ends were trimmed by 4 bases and 4 bases, with 11 bases remaining between them. Germline V CDR1 and CDR2: MNHNY, SVGAGI (reference sequence). This CDR3 has 14 residues. The CDR3 bases are TGTGCCAGCAGTTGGGACGGAGGAAAAAACATTCAGTACTTC. Amino acid sequence: CASSWDGGKNIQYF.

The chain uses TRBV14 and TRBJ2-7; D assignment may be TRBD1 or TRBD2 (5 bases each). Germline CDR1 SGHDN, CDR2 FVKESK. The ends were cut back, 8 bases at V and 3 bases at J, with 14 bases in the middle. The CDR3 is 13 amino acids. The CDR3 here is CASATGGVYEQYF. CDR3 bases: TGTGCCAGCGCTACTGGGGGTGTCTACGAGCAGTACTTC.

This chain links TRBV11-2 with TRBJ1-1; D is unresolved. Germline loops: CDR1 SGHAT, CDR2 FQNNGV. The CDR3 runs 15 residues. The V end was cut by 4 bases, the J end by 2 bases, with 14 bases between. In nucleotides, the CDR3 is TGTGCCAGCAGCTCGGACGTCGGGCTTAACACTGAAGCTTTCTTT. Protein: CASSSDVGLNTEAFF.

This clone was detected once. The chain couples TRBV30 to TRBJ2-1; D is uncertain. The V end was cut by 2 bases, the J end by 0 bases, with 8 bases between. Germline V gives CDR1 GTSNPN, CDR2 SVGIG (reference sequence). The CDR3 has 14 amino acids. Written as DNA, the CDR3 is TGTGCCTGGAGTATCCGGAGCTCCTACAATGAGCAGTTCTTC. Translated, it gives CAWSIRSSYNEQFF.

This chain uses TRBV10-3 with TRBJ1-5; 7 bases fit TRBD1. The CDR3 consists of 15 residues. Germline V gene sequence: CDR1 ENHRY, CDR2 SYGVKD. J gave up 6 bases and V 0 bases, and 5 bases lay outside the gene matches. DNA of the CDR3: TGTGCCATCAGTGAGTCACAGGGGCGGGTTCAGCCCCAGCATTTT. It translates to CAISESQGRVQPQHF.

V and J are TRBV7-9 and TRBJ1-5; D is possibly TRBD1 (5 bases). The V gene's germline CDR1 is SEHNR and CDR2 FQNEAQ (reference sequence). The V end was cut by 5 bases, the J end by 8 bases, with 22 bases between. This CDR3 is 16 amino acids long. The CDR3, as DNA: TGTGCCAGCAGCCGTACAGACCGACAGTCCGGAGAGCCCCAGCATTTT. This encodes CASSRTDRQSGEPQHF.

The chain has TRBV5-4 and TRBJ2-2; TRBD1 is a possible D gene (6 bases). The V end was cut by 3 bases, the J end by 5 bases, with 14 bases between. The CDR3 has 15 residues. Germline lookup yields CDR1 SGHNT and CDR2 YYREEE (reference sequence). The CDR3 region is CASSSPIGGTGELFF. CDR3 in DNA: TGTGCCAGCAGCTCACCAATAGGGGGTACCGGGGAGCTGTTTTTT.

The rearrangement uses TRBV9 and TRBJ1-2, with TRBD1 as a possible D gene (5 bases). Germline V gene sequence: CDR1 SGDLS, CDR2 YYNGEE. V gave up 0 bases and J gave up 0 bases, with 12 bases separating them. The CDR3 loop spans 16 amino acids. The CDR3 sequence: CASSVGGRAPNYGYTF. CDR3 nucleotides: TGTGCCAGCAGCGTAGGAGGCAGGGCCCCTAACTATGGCTACACCTTC.

This chain links TRBV7-6 with TRBJ1-2, with a tentative D call TRBD1 (6 bases). Trimming took 1 base from V and 7 from J, leaving 10 bases between them. There are 13 residues in the CDR3. Germline-derived CDR1 and CDR2 are SGHVS and FNYEAQ. In nucleotides, the CDR3 is TGTGCCAGCAGCTTAGAGGGGGGAAGTGGCTACACCTTC. This translates into CASSLEGGSGYTF.

This chain connects TRBV4-1 to TRBJ2-7, with 10 bases aligning to TRBD2. The CDR3 has 16 amino acids. The germline CDR1 and CDR2 sequences are MGHRA and YSYEKL. The V segment lost 0 bases and the J segment 7 bases; nucleotides outside the gene matches: 9. The chain's CDR3 is CASSQDLSGRAREQYF. The CDR3 nucleotides read TGCGCCAGCAGCCAAGATCTCAGCGGGAGGGCCCGGGAGCAGTACTTC.

The chain is built from TRBV9 and TRBJ1-2; 9 bases are a match to TRBD1. Losses at the gene ends were 0 bases for V and 8 bases for J; bases not matched to a gene: 5. Germline CDR1 and CDR2: SGDLS and YYNGEE. This CDR3 is built from 14 residues. CDR3 sequence (DNA): TGTGCCAGCAGCGTAGATGGGACAGGGACGGGCTACACCTTC. Its translation: CASSVDGTGTGYTF.

This rearrangement joins TRBV7-9 to TRBJ1-1; D remains unclear. The CDR3 totals 15 residues. Germline V gene data show CDR1 as SEHNR and CDR2 as FQNEAQ (reference sequence). V gave up 8 bases and J gave up 1 base, with 17 bases separating them. The CDR3 sequence is CASASSTHRNTEAFF. For the CDR3, the DNA is TGTGCCAGCGCGTCGAGTACTCATAGGAACACTGAAGCTTTCTTT.

V and J are TRBV29-1 and TRBJ1-2; D is uncertain. V lost 6 bases to trimming and J lost 8 bases, with 19 bases between them. Germline CDR1 reads SQVTM; CDR2 reads ANQGSEA. The length of the CDR3 is 13 residues. CDR3 coding DNA: TGCAGCGTGCCAGGAGGATGGGGATGGGGCTACACCTTC. It specifies CSVPGGWGWGYTF.

The rearrangement joins TRBV28 to TRBJ2-2; no clear D. CDR1 and CDR2 from the germline V gene are MDHEN and SYDVKM. V shed 4 bases and J shed 1 base, with 10 bases lying between them. The CDR3 covers 15 residues. The CDR3 nucleotides are TGTGCCAGCAGTTCTGGGTTTTTGAACACCGGGGAGCTGTTTTTT. This sequence encodes CASSSGFLNTGELFF.

The chain recombines TRBV15 with TRBJ2-7, with 8 bases aligning to TRBD2. Unmatched junction bases numbered 11, after V lost 0 bases and J lost 7 bases. Germline V CDR1 and CDR2: LNHNV, YYDKDF (reference sequence). The length of the CDR3 is 16 residues. The CDR3 region is CATSRDSWRGAGEQYF. The CDR3 DNA is TGTGCCACCAGCAGAGATAGCTGGCGGGGGGCGGGGGAGCAGTACTTC.

This clone has a handful of counts. This CDR3 reads CSVPAEDPRFGYYGYTF. The DNA for the CDR3 is TGCAGCGTTCCCGCAGAGGACCCCCGGTTCGGATACTATGGCTACACCTTC. The chain combines TRBV29-1 with TRBJ1-2; no clear D. V lost 5 bases, J lost 3 bases, and 25 bases lay in between. The CDR3 extends over 17 amino acids. From germline, CDR1 is SQVTM and CDR2 ANQGSEA.

V usage is TRBV14 and J usage is TRBJ2-1; 9 nucleotides align to TRBD1. Looked up from germline, CDR1 is SGHDN and CDR2 is FVKESK. This CDR3 is 15 amino acids long. Trimming cost V 6 bases and J 6 bases; bases outside gene matches: 9. This chain's CDR3 is CASRPDRGDSNEQFF. In DNA, the CDR3 is TGTGCCAGCAGACCGGACAGGGGTGATAGCAATGAGCAGTTCTTC.

The V gene is TRBV20-1, the J gene TRBJ2-4, with D uncertain. This CDR3 is built from 11 residues. V lost 3 bases, J lost 4 bases, and 4 bases lay in between. Per the germline V gene, CDR1 is DFQATT and CDR2 is SNEGSKA (reference sequence). The CDR3: CSAREKNIQYF. The CDR3 DNA follows: TGCAGTGCTAGGGAGAAAAACATTCAGTACTTC.